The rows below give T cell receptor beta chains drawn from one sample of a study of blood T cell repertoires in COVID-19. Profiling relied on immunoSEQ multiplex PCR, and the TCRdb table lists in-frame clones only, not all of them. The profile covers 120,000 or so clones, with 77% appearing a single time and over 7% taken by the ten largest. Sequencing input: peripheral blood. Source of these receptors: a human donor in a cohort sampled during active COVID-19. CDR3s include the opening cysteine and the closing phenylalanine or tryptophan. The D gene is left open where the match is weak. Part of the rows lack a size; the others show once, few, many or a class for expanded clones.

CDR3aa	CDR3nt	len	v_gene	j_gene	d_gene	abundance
CASSPGAEAFF	TGTGCCAGCAGTCCAGGGGCTGAAGCTTTCTTT	11	TRBV25-1	TRBJ1-1	NA	NA
CASSTAGFYQPQHF	TGTGCCAGCAGCACCGCGGGGTTCTATCAGCCCCAGCATTTT	14	TRBV7-2	TRBJ1-5	NA	NA
CASSAGQGNSPLHF	TGCGCCAGCAGCGCGGGCCAGGGGAACTCACCCCTCCACTTT	14	TRBV5-1	TRBJ1-6	NA	NA
CASSQDGTGPYEQYF	TGCGCCAGCAGCCAAGACGGGACAGGGCCCTACGAGCAGTACTTC	15	TRBV4-1	TRBJ2-7	TRBD1	NA
CASSLRFNYGYTF	TGTGCCAGCAGTTTGCGATTTAACTATGGCTACACCTTC	13	TRBV27	TRBJ1-2	NA	once
CATSSPGTGIYEQYF	TGTGCCACCAGCAGTCCCGGGACAGGGATCTACGAGCAGTACTTC	15	TRBV15	TRBJ2-7	TRBD1	few
CASSPLLDYGYTF	TGTGCCAGCAGCCCCCTACTAGACTATGGCTACACCTTC	13	TRBV12-3/TRBV12-4	TRBJ1-2	NA	NA
CASSAGTSSYEQYF	TGCGCCAGCAGCGCCGGGACTAGCTCCTACGAGCAGTACTTC	14	TRBV5-1	TRBJ2-7	TRBD2	NA
CATSDSSWTGQNTEAFF	TGTGCCACCAGTGATTCCTCCTGGACAGGGCAGAACACTGAAGCTTTCTTT	17	TRBV24-1	TRBJ1-1	TRBD1	NA
CASSPSSGTYNSPLHF	TGTGCCAGCAGCCCGAGCTCAGGGACCTATAATTCACCCCTCCACTTT	16	TRBV27	TRBJ1-6	NA	NA
CASSDIILGNTGELFF	TGTGCCAGCAGTGACATCATCCTGGGGAACACCGGGGAGCTGTTTTTT	16	TRBV7-6	TRBJ2-2	NA	once
CASREGQGNYEQYF	TGTGCCAGCAGAGAGGGACAGGGGAACTACGAGCAGTACTTC	14	TRBV6-6	TRBJ2-7	TRBD1	NA
CASSSLDRRSYEQYF	TGTGCCAGCAGCTCCCTGGACAGGAGATCCTACGAGCAGTACTTC	15	TRBV13	TRBJ2-7	TRBD1	NA
CASTFIGQEGAEAFF	TGTGCCAGCACCTTCATAGGACAGGAGGGCGCTGAAGCTTTCTTT	15	TRBV28	TRBJ1-1	TRBD1	NA
CACQVSGANVLTF	TGTGCCTGTCAGGTTTCTGGGGCCAACGTCCTGACTTTC	13	TRBV30	TRBJ2-6	NA	NA
CASSVTPVGTDSPGYTF	TGTGCCAGCAGCGTCACCCCCGTTGGGACAGATTCCCCGGGCTACACCTTC	17	TRBV9	TRBJ1-2	TRBD1	NA
CASNTPPEKLFF	TGTGCCAGCAACACGCCCCCCGAAAAACTGTTTTTT	12	TRBV11-2	TRBJ1-4	NA	NA
CASSLDPTVYEQYF	TGTGCCAGCAGCTTAGACCCAACGGTCTACGAGCAGTACTTC	14	TRBV11-3	TRBJ2-7	NA	once
CAISVGGGVETQYF	TGTGCCATCAGTGTCGGGGGGGGCGTGGAGACCCAGTACTTC	14	TRBV10-3	TRBJ2-5	TRBD2	NA
CASSSPRGGTEAFF	TGTGCCAGCAGTTCCCCGCGGGGTGGCACTGAAGCTTTCTTT	14	TRBV27	TRBJ1-1	NA	NA
CASSQGRDETSYYEQYF	TGCGCCAGCAGCCAAGGCCGCGACGAAACTAGCTACTACGAGCAGTACTTC	17	TRBV4-1	TRBJ2-7	NA	once
CASSVLGHSYEQYF	TGTGCCAGCAGCGTGCTCGGACACAGCTACGAGCAGTACTTC	14	TRBV3-1/TRBV3-2	TRBJ2-7	NA	NA
CASPGNQETQYF	TGTGCCAGCCCAGGAAACCAAGAGACCCAGTACTTC	12	TRBV21-1	TRBJ2-5	NA	NA
CASRLGQGTYNEQFF	TGTGCCAGCAGACTAGGACAGGGGACATACAATGAGCAGTTCTTC	15	TRBV5-4	TRBJ2-1	TRBD1	NA
CASRLRGTPLGGYTF	TGTGCCAGCCGTCTACGGGGAACCCCCCTAGGAGGCTACACCTTC	15	TRBV27	TRBJ1-2	NA	NA
CASSFSPNTGELFF	TGTGCCAGCAGTTTCTCCCCGAACACCGGGGAGCTGTTTTTT	14	TRBV27	TRBJ2-2	NA	NA
CASSVSTGTMNTEAFF	TGTGCCAGCAGCGTAAGTACAGGGACCATGAACACTGAAGCTTTCTTT	16	TRBV9	TRBJ1-1	NA	once
CASSQDVGSTDTQYF	TGTGCCAGCAGCCAAGACGTCGGGAGCACAGATACGCAGTATTTT	15	TRBV14	TRBJ2-3	NA	NA
CASSYEGAGGPGEQYF	TGCGCCAGCAGCTACGAAGGTGCGGGGGGGCCTGGGGAGCAGTACTTC	16	TRBV5-1	TRBJ2-7	TRBD2	NA
CAISELADYGYTF	TGTGCCATCAGTGAGCTGGCAGACTATGGCTACACCTTC	13	TRBV10-3	TRBJ1-2	NA	NA
CASSPGGSGPHEQYF	TGTGCCAGCAGCCCCGGGGGGTCAGGCCCCCACGAGCAGTACTTC	15	TRBV9	TRBJ2-7	TRBD2	NA
CASSSSSSEQYF	TGTGCCAGCAGCTCATCGTCTAGCGAGCAGTACTTC	12	TRBV7-9	TRBJ2-7	NA	few
CASSLYGGSGNRGELFF	TGTGCCAGCAGCTTGTACGGAGGTAGCGGTAACCGCGGGGAGCTGTTTTTT	17	TRBV5-6	TRBJ2-2	NA	NA
CASSYSWTAGNTIYF	TGTGCCAGCAGTTACAGCTGGACAGCTGGAAACACCATATATTTT	15	TRBV6-5	TRBJ1-3	NA	NA
CASRTPSEGVSNQPQHF	TGTGCCAGCAGGACCCCGAGTGAGGGGGTAAGCAATCAGCCCCAGCATTTT	17	TRBV2	TRBJ1-5	NA	NA
CASSSPSGRTRYEQYF	TGTGCCAGCAGCTCCCCTAGCGGGAGGACCAGGTACGAGCAGTACTTC	16	TRBV13	TRBJ2-7	TRBD2	once
CSVAWTGEGYTEAFF	TGCAGCGTTGCCTGGACAGGGGAAGGTTACACTGAAGCTTTCTTT	15	TRBV29-1	TRBJ1-1	TRBD1	few
CASSEVLGGSTSTDTQYF	TGTGCCAGCAGTGAAGTTTTAGGAGGGTCGACGAGCACAGATACGCAGTATTTT	18	TRBV6-1	TRBJ2-3	NA	NA
CASSGTISYEQYF	TGTGCCAGTAGTGGGACTATTTCGTACGAGCAGTACTTC	13	TRBV19	TRBJ2-7	TRBD2	NA
CATSSLTDRGRTGANVLTF	TGTGCCACCAGCAGCCTAACGGACAGGGGTCGGACTGGGGCCAACGTCCTGACTTTC	19	TRBV15	TRBJ2-6	TRBD1	NA
CASRGQGNQPQHF	TGTGCCAGCAGGGGACAGGGCAATCAGCCCCAGCATTTT	13	TRBV12-3/TRBV12-4	TRBJ1-5	TRBD1	NA
CASSSSNTGELFF	TGTGCCAGCAGTTCCTCTAACACCGGGGAGCTGTTTTTT	13	TRBV27	TRBJ2-2	NA	NA
CASSPGQGDGYTF	TGTGCCAGCAGTCCGGGACAGGGGGACGGCTACACCTTC	13	TRBV6-5	TRBJ1-2	TRBD1	once
CASRTGTGRSPLHF	TGTGCCAGCAGGACCGGGACAGGGAGATCACCCCTCCACTTT	14	TRBV6-5	TRBJ1-6	TRBD1	NA
CASSYIGLGVYEQYF	TGTGCCAGCAGTTACATAGGACTAGGAGTCTACGAGCAGTACTTC	15	TRBV6-5	TRBJ2-7	TRBD2	NA
CASKERSDTEAFF	TGTGCCTCAAAGGAGCGGAGCGACACTGAAGCTTTCTTT	13	TRBV19	TRBJ1-1	NA	NA
CASSPGTGQSYEQYF	TGTGCCAGCTCACCCGGGACAGGGCAAAGCTACGAGCAGTACTTC	15	TRBV18	TRBJ2-7	TRBD1	NA
CASSQEVLAGGKSVYEQYF	TGCGCCAGCAGCCAAGAAGTACTAGCGGGAGGTAAATCGGTCTACGAGCAGTACTTC	19	TRBV4-1	TRBJ2-7	TRBD2	NA
CASTPLGATNEKLFF	TGCGCCAGCACCCCCCTCGGGGCAACTAATGAAAAACTGTTTTTT	15	TRBV5-1	TRBJ1-4	NA	NA
CSASFSGIYEQYF	TGCAGTGCTAGTTTTTCGGGTATCTACGAGCAGTACTTC	13	TRBV20-1	TRBJ2-7	NA	NA
CASSHREDSTDTQYF	TGCGCCAGCAGTCATCGGGAGGACAGCACAGATACGCAGTATTTT	15	TRBV23-1	TRBJ2-3	TRBD2	NA
CASSQEGTGADGQYF	TGTGCCAGCAGCCAAGAAGGGACAGGGGCTGACGGGCAGTACTTC	15	TRBV3-1/TRBV3-2	TRBJ2-7	TRBD1	NA
CASSLASAYEQYF	TGTGCCAGCAGTTTAGCTAGCGCCTACGAGCAGTACTTC	13	TRBV27	TRBJ2-7	NA	NA
CASSLAGGPDTQYF	TGTGCCAGCAGCCTAGCGGGAGGACCAGATACGCAGTATTTT	14	TRBV11-1	TRBJ2-3	TRBD2	NA
CASSHNDRYTQYF	TGTGCCAGCAGCCATAATGACAGGTATACGCAGTATTTT	13	TRBV3-1/TRBV3-2	TRBJ2-3	NA	few
CASSLDTLAGGSYEQYF	TGTGCCAGCAGCTTAGATACCCTAGCGGGAGGCTCCTACGAGCAGTACTTC	17	TRBV11-2	TRBJ2-7	TRBD2	NA